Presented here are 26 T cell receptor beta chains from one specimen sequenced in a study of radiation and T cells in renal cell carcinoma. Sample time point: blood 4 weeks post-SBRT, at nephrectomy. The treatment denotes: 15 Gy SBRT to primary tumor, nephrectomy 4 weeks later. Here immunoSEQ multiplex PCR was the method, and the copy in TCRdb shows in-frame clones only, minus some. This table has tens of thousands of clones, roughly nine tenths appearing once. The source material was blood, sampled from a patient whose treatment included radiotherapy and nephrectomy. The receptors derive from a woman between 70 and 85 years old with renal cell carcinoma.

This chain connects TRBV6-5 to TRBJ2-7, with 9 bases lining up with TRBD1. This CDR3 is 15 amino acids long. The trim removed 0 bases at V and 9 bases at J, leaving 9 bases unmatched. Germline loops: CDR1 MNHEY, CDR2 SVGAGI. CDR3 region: CASSYSEDRGATQYF. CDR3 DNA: TGTGCCAGCAGTTACTCCGAGGACAGGGGCGCCACGCAGTACTTC.

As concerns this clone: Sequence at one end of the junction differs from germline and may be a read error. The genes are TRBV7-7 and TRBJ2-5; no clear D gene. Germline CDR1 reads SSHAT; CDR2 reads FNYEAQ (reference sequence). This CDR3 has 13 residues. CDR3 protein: CASSLAPKETQYF. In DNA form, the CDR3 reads TGTGCTAGCAGCTTAGCCCCTAAAGAGACCCAGTACTTC.

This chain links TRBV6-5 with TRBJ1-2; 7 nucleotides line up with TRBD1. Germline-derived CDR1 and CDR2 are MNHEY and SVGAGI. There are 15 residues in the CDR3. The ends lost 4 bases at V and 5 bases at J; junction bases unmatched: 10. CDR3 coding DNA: TGTGCCAGCAGTTCCCCGACAGGGAGAGGATATGGCTACACCTTC. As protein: CASSSPTGRGYGYTF.

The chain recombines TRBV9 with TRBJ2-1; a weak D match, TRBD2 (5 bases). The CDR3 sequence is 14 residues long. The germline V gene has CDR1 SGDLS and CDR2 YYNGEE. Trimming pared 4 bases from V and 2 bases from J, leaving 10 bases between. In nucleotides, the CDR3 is TGTGCCAGCAGCAGACGGGAAACCTACAATGAGCAGTTCTTC. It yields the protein CASSRRETYNEQFF.

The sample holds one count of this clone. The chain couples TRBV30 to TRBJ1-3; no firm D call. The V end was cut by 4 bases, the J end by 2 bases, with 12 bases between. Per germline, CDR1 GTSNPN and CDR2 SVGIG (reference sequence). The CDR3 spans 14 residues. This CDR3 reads CAWKGYNPGNTIYF. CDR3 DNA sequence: TGTGCCTGGAAGGGTTATAACCCTGGAAACACCATATATTTT.

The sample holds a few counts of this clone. CDR3 in amino acids: CASSPTARGQETQYF. In DNA, the CDR3 is TGCGCCAGCAGCCCGACGGCGCGGGGTCAAGAGACCCAGTACTTC. The V call is TRBV5-1, the J call TRBJ2-5; a weak D match, TRBD2 (6 bases). With 4 bases removed from V and 2 bases from J, the gap between germline ends came to 15 bases. Germline loops: CDR1 SGHRS, CDR2 YFSETQ. This CDR3 region has 15 residues.

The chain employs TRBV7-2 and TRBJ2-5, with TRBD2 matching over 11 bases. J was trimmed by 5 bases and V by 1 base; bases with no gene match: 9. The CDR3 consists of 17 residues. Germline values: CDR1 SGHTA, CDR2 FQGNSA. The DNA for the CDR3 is TGTGCCAGCAGCTTAGGTGTTGCTAGCGGGGGGCGGGAGACCCAGTACTTC. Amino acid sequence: CASSLGVASGGRETQYF.

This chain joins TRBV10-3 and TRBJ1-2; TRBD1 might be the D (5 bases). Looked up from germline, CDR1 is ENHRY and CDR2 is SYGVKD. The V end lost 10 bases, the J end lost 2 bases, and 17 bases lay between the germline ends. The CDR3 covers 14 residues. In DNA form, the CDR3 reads TGTGCCAGTCATGGAGGGGCCAGGAACTATGGCTACACCTTC. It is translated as CASHGGARNYGYTF.

CDR3 sequence: CASSPRPGGAGYGYTF. Here the CDR3 DNA reads TGTGCCAGTAGTCCTCGCCCTGGCGGGGCGGGATATGGCTACACCTTC. The chain employs TRBV19 and TRBJ1-2; perhaps TRBD1 as D (5 bases). The CDR3 loop spans 16 amino acids. V dropped 5 bases and J dropped 5 bases, with 21 bases sitting between them. CDR1 LNHDA and CDR2 SQIVND come from the germline V gene (reference sequence).

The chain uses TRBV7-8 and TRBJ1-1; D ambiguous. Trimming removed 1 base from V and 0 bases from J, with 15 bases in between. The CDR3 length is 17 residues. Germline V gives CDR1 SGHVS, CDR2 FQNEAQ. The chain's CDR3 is CASSLVAASKLNTEAFF. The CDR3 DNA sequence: TGTGCCAGCAGCTTAGTTGCAGCCTCCAAACTGAACACTGAAGCTTTCTTT. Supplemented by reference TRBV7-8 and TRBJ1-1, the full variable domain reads GAGVSQSPRYKVAKRGQDVALRCDPISGHVSLFWYQQALGQGPEFLTYFQNEAQLDKSGLPSDRFFAERPEGSVSTLKIQRTQQEDSAVYLCASSLVAASKLNTEAFFGQGTRLTVV.

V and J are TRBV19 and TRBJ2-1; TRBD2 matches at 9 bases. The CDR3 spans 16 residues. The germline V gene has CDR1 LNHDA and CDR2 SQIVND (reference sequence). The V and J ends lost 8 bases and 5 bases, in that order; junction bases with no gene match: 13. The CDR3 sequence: CASSAGLAGRHNEQFF. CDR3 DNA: TGTGCCAGTTCGGCCGGGCTAGCGGGGAGGCACAATGAGCAGTTCTTC.

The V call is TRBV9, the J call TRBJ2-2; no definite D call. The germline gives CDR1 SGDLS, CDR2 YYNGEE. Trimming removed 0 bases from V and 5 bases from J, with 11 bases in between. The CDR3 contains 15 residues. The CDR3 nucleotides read TGTGCCAGCAGCGTAGGGACCACTAAAACCGGGGAGCTGTTTTTT. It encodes CASSVGTTKTGELFF.

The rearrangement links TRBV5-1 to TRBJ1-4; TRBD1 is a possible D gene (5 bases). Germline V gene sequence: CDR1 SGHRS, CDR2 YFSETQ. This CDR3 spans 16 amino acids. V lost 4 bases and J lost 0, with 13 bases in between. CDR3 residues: CASSENTGATNEKLFF. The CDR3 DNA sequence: TGCGCCAGCAGCGAGAATACAGGCGCAACTAATGAAAAACTGTTTTTT.

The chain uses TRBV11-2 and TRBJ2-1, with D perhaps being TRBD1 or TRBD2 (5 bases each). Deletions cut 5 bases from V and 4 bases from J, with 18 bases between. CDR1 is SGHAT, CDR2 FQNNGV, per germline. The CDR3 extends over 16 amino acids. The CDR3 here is CASSPISGTEYNEQFF. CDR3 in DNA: TGTGCCAGCAGCCCCATATCCGGGACGGAATACAATGAGCAGTTCTTC.

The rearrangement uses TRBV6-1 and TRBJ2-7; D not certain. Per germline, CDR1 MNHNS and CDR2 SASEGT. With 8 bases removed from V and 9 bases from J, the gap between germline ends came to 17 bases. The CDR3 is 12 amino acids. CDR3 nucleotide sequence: TGTGCCAGCTGCGGACCAAACGAAAGGCAGTACTTC. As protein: CASCGPNERQYF.

The CDR3 DNA is TGTGCCAGTAGTATCGGGCGCTCCCAAGAGACCCAGTACTTC. This sequence encodes CASSIGRSQETQYF. V gene TRBV19 combines with J gene TRBJ2-5, with D unclear. Trimming stripped 3 bases from V and 1 base from J, with 9 bases between. Germline V lookup: CDR1 LNHDA, CDR2 SQIVND (reference sequence). There are 14 residues in the CDR3.

The CDR3 nucleotides read TGTGCCAGCAGCCAAGCTCGACAGGGGGTAGGAGAAAAACTGTTTTTT. Its translation is CASSQARQGVGEKLFF. The chain joins TRBV4-2 to TRBJ1-4; 9 bases line up with TRBD1. Germline CDR1 LGHNA, CDR2 YNFKEQ. The CDR3 runs 16 residues. J gave up 8 bases and V 1 base, and 8 bases lay outside the gene matches.

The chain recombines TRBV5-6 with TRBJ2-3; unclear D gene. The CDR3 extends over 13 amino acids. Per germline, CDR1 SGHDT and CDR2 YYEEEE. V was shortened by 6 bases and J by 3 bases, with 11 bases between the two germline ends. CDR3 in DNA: TGTGCCAGCACCTCCACTTTGACAGATACGCAGTATTTT. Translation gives CASTSTLTDTQYF. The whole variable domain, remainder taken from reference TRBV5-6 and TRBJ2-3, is DAGVTQSPTHLIKTRGQQVTLRCSPKSGHDTVSWYQQALGQGPQFIFQYYEEEERQRGNFPDRFSGHQFPNYSSELNVNALLLGDSALYLCASTSTLTDTQYFGPGTRLTVL.

In DNA, the CDR3 is TGTGCCAGTAGTATATCCGGGGGAGGATCAAAAGCAGATGGCTACACCTTC. Its protein is CASSISGGGSKADGYTF. The V gene is TRBV19, the J gene TRBJ1-2, with D possibly matching TRBD1 (5 bases). The CDR3 sequence is 17 residues long. The germline gives CDR1 LNHDA, CDR2 SQIVND (reference sequence). V lost 2 bases, J lost 6 bases, and 22 bases lay in between.

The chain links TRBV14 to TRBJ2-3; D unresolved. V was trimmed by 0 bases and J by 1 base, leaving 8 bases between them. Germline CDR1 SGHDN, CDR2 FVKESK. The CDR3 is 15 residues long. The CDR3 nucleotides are TGTGCCAGCAGCCAAGAAATAGTTGGCACAGATACGCAGTATTTT. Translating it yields CASSQEIVGTDTQYF.

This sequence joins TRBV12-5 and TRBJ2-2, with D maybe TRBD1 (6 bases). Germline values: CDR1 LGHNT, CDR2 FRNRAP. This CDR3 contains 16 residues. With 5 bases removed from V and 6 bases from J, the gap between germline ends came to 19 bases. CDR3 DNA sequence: TGTGCTAGTGGTCCGTTGGGGGCTAGGGGCCCCGGGGAGCTGTTTTTT. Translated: CASGPLGARGPGELFF.

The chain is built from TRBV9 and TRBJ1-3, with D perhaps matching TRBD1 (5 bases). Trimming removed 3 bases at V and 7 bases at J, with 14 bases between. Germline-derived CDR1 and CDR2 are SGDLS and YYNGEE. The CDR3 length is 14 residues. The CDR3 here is CASSAHQGGNTIYF. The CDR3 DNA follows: TGTGCCAGCAGCGCTCACCAGGGCGGCAACACCATATATTTT.

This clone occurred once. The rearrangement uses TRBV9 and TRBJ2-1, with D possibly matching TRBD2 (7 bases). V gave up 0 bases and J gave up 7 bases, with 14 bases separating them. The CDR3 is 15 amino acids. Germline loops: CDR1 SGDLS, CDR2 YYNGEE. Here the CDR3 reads CASSVGGGAENEQFF. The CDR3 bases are TGTGCCAGCAGCGTAGGAGGGGGGGCGGAAAATGAGCAGTTCTTC.

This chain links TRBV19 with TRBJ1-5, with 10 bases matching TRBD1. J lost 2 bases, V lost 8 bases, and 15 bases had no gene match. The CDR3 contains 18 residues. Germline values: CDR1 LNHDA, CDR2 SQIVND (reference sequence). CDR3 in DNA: TGTGCCAGTTCTTGGGGACAGGGGTTTGTAGGGGGCAATCAGCCCCAGCATTTT. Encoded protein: CASSWGQGFVGGNQPQHF. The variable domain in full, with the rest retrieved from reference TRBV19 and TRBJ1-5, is DGGITQSPKYLFRKEGQNVTLSCEQNLNHDAMYWYRQDPGQGLRLIYYSQIVNDFQKGDIAEGYSVSREKKESFPLTVTSAQKNPTAFYLCASSWGQGFVGGNQPQHFGDGTRLSIL.

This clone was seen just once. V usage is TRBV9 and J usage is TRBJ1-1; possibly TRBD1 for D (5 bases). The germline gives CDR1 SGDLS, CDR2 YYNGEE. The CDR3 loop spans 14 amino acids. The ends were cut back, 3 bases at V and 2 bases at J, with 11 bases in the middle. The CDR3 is CASSALGRNTEAFF. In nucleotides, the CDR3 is TGTGCCAGCAGCGCCTTGGGACGAAACACTGAAGCTTTCTTT.

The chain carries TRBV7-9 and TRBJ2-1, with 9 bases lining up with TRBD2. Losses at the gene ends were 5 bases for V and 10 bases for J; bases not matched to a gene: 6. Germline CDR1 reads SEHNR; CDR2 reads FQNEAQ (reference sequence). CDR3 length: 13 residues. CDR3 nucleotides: TGTGCCAGCAGCCCGGGACTAGCTGGGGAGCAGTTCTTC. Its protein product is CASSPGLAGEQFF.